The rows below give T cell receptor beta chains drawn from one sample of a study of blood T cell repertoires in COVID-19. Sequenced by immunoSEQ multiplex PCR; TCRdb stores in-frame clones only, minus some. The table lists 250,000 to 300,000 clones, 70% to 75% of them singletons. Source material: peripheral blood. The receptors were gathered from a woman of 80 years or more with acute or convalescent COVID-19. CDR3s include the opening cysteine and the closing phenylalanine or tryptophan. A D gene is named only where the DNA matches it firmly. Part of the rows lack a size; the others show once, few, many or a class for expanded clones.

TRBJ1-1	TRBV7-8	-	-	TGTGCCAGCAGCTTGCGTCAGGGGAACACTGAAGCTTTCTTT	CASSLRQGNTEAFF
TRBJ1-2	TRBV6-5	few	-	TGTGCCAGCAGTTACGATATAGGACAGCACTACACCTTC	CASSYDIGQHYTF
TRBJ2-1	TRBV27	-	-	TGTGCCAGCACCCCGGCTAGCGACTACAATGAGCAGTTCTTC	CASTPASDYNEQFF
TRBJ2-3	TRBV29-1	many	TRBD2	TGCAGCGTTGAATTGTCTAGCGGTACGCAGTATTTT	CSVELSSGTQYF
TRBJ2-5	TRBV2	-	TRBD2	TGTGCCAGCAGTGAATGGGGGGTGGCGGGAGAGCTGAAAGAGACCCAGTACTTC	CASSEWGVAGELKETQYF
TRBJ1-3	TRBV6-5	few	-	TGTGCCAGCAGTAGCCGACAGGGAAACACCATATATTTT	CASSSRQGNTIYF
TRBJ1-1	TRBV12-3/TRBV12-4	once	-	TGTGCCAGCAGTTTAGCCGGGAGAATCGGAGCTTTCTTT	CASSLAGRIGAFF
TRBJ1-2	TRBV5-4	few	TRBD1	TGTGCCAGCAGCCCCAGGGGGAACAACTATGGCTACACCTTC	CASSPRGNNYGYTF
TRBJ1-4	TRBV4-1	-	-	TGCGCCAGCAGCCAAGAACCCAGGGTGTGGGAAAAACTGTTTTTT	CASSQEPRVWEKLFF
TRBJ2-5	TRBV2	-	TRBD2	TGTGCCAGCAGTGATTTTCGGGGGGGAGAGACCCAGTACTTC	CASSDFRGGETQYF
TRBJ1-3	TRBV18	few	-	TGTGCCAGCTCCGGACAGCCAGGCTCTGGAAACACCATATATTTT	CASSGQPGSGNTIYF
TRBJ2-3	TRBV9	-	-	TGTGCCAGCAGCGTAGCCCCAGTCATTAGCACAGATACGCAGTATTTT	CASSVAPVISTDTQYF
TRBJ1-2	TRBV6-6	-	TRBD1	TGTGCCAGCAGGCCGGGACAGCCCGTTGTTGGCTACACCTTC	CASRPGQPVVGYTF
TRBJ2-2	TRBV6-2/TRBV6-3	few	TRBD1	TGTGCCAGCAGTCTTCGGACAGGGGGTCATACCGGGGAGCTGTTTTTT	CASSLRTGGHTGELFF
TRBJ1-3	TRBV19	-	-	TGTGCCAGTAGTAGGGGACTCTCTGGAAACACCATATATTTT	CASSRGLSGNTIYF
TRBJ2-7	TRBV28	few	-	TGTGCCAGCAGCCCCCCCGGGGGTGGTCACGAGCAGTACTTC	CASSPPGGGHEQYF
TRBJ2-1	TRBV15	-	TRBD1	TGTGCCACCAGCAGAGACCCGGAATGGTCCGGTTTACAGGGGGCGGTGAATGAGCAGTTCTTC	CATSRDPEWSGLQGAVNEQFF
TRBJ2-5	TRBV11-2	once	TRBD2	TGTGCCAGCAGATTACTAGCGGGAGCGCAAGAGACCCAGTACTTC	CASRLLAGAQETQYF
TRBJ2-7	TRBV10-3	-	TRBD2	TGTGCCATCAGTGAGGGGGGGGGAACCTACGAGCAGTACTTC	CAISEGGGTYEQYF
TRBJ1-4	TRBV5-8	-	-	TGTGCCAGCAGACGGGACACGGTAAATGAAAAACTGTTTTTT	CASRRDTVNEKLFF
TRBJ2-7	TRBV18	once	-	TGTGCCAGCTCACCACCTCCGGGTAGCTCCTACGAGCAGTACTTC	CASSPPPGSSYEQYF
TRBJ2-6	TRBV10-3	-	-	TGTGCCATCAGTGATGGGCCCCCGGGGGCCAACGTCCTGACTTTC	CAISDGPPGANVLTF
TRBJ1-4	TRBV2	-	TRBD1	TGTGCCAGCAGCCAAGGGACAGGGGTTTTTTCTCGGGCCTGGGAGGGGACCGAAAAACTGTTTTTT	CASSQGTGVFSRAWEGTEKLFF
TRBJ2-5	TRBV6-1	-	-	TGTGCCAGCAGTGATCCCGCCGCGGGAAAGACCCAGTACTTC	CASSDPAAGKTQYF
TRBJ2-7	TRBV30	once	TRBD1	TGTGCCTGGACCGCCGGACAGGGATTCTACGAGCAGTACTTC	CAWTAGQGFYEQYF
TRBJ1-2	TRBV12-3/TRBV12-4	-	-	TGTGCCAGCAGTAAGGACAGTTCCTATGGCTACACCTTC	CASSKDSSYGYTF
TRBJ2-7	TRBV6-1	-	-	TGTGCCAGCAGTGAAGGAGCAGGAGGAAGCGAGCAGTACTTC	CASSEGAGGSEQYF
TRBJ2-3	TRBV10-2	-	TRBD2	TGCGCCAGCAGTGCCTCCGCGGGAGGGGCAGATACGCAGTATTTT	CASSASAGGADTQYF
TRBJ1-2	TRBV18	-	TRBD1	TGTGCCAGCTCACCACAGACAGGGGGCTCCACTAACTATGGCTACACCTTC	CASSPQTGGSTNYGYTF